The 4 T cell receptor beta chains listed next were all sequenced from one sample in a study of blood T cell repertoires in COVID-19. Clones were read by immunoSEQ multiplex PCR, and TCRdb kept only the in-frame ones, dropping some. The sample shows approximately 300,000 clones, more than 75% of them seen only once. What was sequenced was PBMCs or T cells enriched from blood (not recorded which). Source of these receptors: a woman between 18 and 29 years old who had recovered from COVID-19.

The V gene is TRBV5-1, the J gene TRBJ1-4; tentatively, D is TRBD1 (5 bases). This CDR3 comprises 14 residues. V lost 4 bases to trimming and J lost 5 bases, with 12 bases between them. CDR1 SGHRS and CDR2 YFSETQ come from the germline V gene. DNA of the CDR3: TGCGCCAGCAGCAGGGACGGACTAAATGAAAAACTGTTTTTT. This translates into CASSRDGLNEKLFF.

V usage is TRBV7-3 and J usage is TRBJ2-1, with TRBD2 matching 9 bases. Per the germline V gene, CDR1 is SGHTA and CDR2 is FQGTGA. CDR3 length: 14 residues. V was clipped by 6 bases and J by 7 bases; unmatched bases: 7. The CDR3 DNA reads TGTGCCAGCAGAAGTAGCGGGAGCGGAAATGAGCAGTTCTTC. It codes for CASRSSGSGNEQFF.

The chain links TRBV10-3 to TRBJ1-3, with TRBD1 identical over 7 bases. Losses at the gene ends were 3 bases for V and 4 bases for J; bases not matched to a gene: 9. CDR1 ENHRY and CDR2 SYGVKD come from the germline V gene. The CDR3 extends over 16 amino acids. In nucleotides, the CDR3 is TGTGCCATCAGTGACCGAGAGGGGGCGTTCGGAAACACCATATATTTT. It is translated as CAISDREGAFGNTIYF.

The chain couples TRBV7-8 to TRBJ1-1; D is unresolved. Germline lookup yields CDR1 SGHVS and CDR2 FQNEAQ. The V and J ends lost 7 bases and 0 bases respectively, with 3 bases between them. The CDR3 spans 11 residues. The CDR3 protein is CASTLNTEAFF. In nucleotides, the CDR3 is TGTGCCAGCACCTTGAACACTGAAGCTTTCTTT.